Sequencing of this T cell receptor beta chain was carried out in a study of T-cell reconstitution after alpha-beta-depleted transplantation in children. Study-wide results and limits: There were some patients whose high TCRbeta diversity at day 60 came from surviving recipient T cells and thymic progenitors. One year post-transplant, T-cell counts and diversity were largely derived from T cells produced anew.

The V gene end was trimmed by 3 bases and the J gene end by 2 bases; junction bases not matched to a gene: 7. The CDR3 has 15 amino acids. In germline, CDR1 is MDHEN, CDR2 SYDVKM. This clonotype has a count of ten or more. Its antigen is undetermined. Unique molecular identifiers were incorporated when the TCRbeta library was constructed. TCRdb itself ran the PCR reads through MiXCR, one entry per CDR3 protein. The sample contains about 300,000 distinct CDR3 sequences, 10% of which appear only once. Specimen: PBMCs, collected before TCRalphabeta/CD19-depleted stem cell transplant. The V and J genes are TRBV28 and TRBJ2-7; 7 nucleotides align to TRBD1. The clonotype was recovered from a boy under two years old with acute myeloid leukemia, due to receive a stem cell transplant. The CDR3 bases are TGTGCCAGCAGTTTTTACAGGGGTTTCGCCTACGAGCAGTACTTC. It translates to CASSFYRGFAYEQYF.